This T cell receptor beta chain was sequenced during a study of T cells in localized non-small cell lung cancer. Study-level points and caveats: Elevated circulating T cell density in blood was associated with longer overall survival. Tumor showed lower T cell clonality than uninvolved adjacent lung, where it was highest. Sequencing, confined to only one tumor region, leaves heterogeneity possible. Among the top 100 tumor clones, a median around 62 appeared in adjacent lung.

This CDR3 is built from 12 residues. Germline V gene lookup returns CDR1 MNHEY and CDR2 SVGAGI. The V end lost 7 bases, the J end lost 4 bases, and 10 bases lay between the germline ends. This clone was recorded only once. Antigen unknown. Sequencing was performed with immunoSEQ multiplex PCR; in TCRdb, only in-frame clones are kept and a portion is missing. The table shows more than 25,000 clones, with roughly four fifths occurring only once. V and J are TRBV6-5 and TRBJ1-2, with a possible D match to TRBD1 (6 bases). The material sequenced was peripheral blood, taken before any cancer treatment. This clonotype originated in a woman aged 40-70 years with stage I lung adenocarcinoma. CDR3 sequence (DNA): TGTGCCAGCAAAGACAGGCCCTATGGCTACACCTTC. Encoded protein: CASKDRPYGYTF.